This TCR beta chain was sequenced during a study of cytomegalovirus exposure and HLA in healthy donors. Sequencing was performed with immunoSEQ multiplex PCR; in TCRdb, only in-frame clones are kept and a portion is missing. This table holds some 160,000 clones, 88% found once. Germline V lookup: CDR1 WNHNN, CDR2 SYGVQD (reference sequence). The CDR3 totals 15 residues. V shed 4 bases and J shed 0 bases, with 13 bases lying between them. Sequenced: PBMCs. The chain is built from TRBV10-1 and TRBJ2-7; D is perhaps TRBD2 (6 bases). The receptor was isolated from a man in his late teens or twenties in good health and CMV-seronegative. CDR3 nucleotides: TGCGCCAGCAGTGGTAGGCGGGGAAGCTCCTACGAGCAGTACTTC. Translated, it gives CASSGRRGSSYEQYF.